The 13 T cell receptor beta chains listed next were all sequenced from one sample in a study of blood T cell repertoires in COVID-19. Produced via immunoSEQ multiplex PCR; TCRdb's table is partial and in-frame only. The table shows 250,000 or so clones, with around 90% occurring only once. The material sequenced was PBMCs or T cells enriched from blood (not recorded which). These receptors came from a man aged 25 to 40 who had recovered from COVID-19.

V usage is TRBV7-9 and J usage is TRBJ1-1, with D possibly being TRBD1 (6 bases). Between the trimmed V and J ends, which lost 5 bases and 6 bases, there was a span of 16 bases. Germline assignment: CDR1 SEHNR and CDR2 FQNEAQ (reference sequence). This CDR3 is built from 14 residues. The CDR3 spells CASSPGALRPEAFF. Written as DNA, the CDR3 is TGTGCCAGCAGCCCAGGGGCCCTGAGGCCTGAAGCTTTCTTT.

The rearrangement links TRBV19 to TRBJ1-1, with D tentatively TRBD1 (5 bases). CDR3 length: 12 amino acids. Trimming took 3 bases from V and 6 from J, leaving 8 bases between them. Germline lookup yields CDR1 LNHDA and CDR2 SQIVND (reference sequence). The CDR3 sequence: CASSITGAEAFF. For the CDR3, the DNA is TGTGCCAGTAGTATTACAGGCGCTGAAGCTTTCTTT.

The chain employs TRBV27 and TRBJ1-2; 8 nucleotides agree with TRBD1. Per germline, CDR1 MNHEY and CDR2 SMNVEV (reference sequence). J was trimmed by 7 bases and V by 3 bases; bases with no gene match: 7. The CDR3 is 14 residues long. CDR3 nucleotides: TGTGCCAGCAGTTTGTCAGGGGGCGCTCCTGGCTACACCTTC. Translating gives CASSLSGGAPGYTF.

This sequence joins TRBV28 and TRBJ2-7; 12 bases agree with TRBD2. Germline loops: CDR1 MDHEN, CDR2 SYDVKM. V was pared by 3 bases and J by 3 bases, with 27 bases of the junction left unmatched. This CDR3 is built from 23 residues. The CDR3 here is CASSFSPPTSRDRGLAGLYEQYF. CDR3 bases: TGTGCCAGCAGTTTCTCCCCGCCAACTAGCCGGGACAGGGGACTAGCGGGCCTCTACGAGCAGTACTTC.

The sample holds a few counts of this clone. J is TRBJ2-7 and V is TRBV7-2, with TRBD2 as a possible D gene (5 bases). The CDR3 has 15 amino acids. CDR1 is SGHTA, CDR2 FQGNSA, per germline. With 5 bases removed from V and 0 bases from J, the gap between germline ends came to 14 bases. DNA of the CDR3: TGTGCCAGCAGCCCGAGCGGAGGCAGCTCCTACGAGCAGTACTTC. This sequence encodes CASSPSGGSSYEQYF.

This chain joins TRBV7-9 and TRBJ1-5, with TRBD1 matching over 7 bases. This CDR3 contains 13 residues. V lost 6 bases, J lost 5 bases, and 4 bases stayed unmatched. Per germline, CDR1 SEHNR and CDR2 FQNEAQ (reference sequence). The CDR3 coding sequence is TGTGCCAGCAGTACCCAGGGGGATCAGCCCCAGCATTTT. Protein sequence: CASSTQGDQPQHF.

The chain carries TRBV27 and TRBJ2-2; 7 bases are a match to TRBD1. V shed 8 bases and J 1 base; nucleotides not matched to a gene: 7. Germline values: CDR1 MNHEY, CDR2 SMNVEV (reference sequence). CDR3 length equals 15 residues. The DNA for the CDR3 is TGTGCCAGCCCCCCCGGGACAGAGAACACCGGGGAGCTGTTTTTT. It encodes CASPPGTENTGELFF.

This clone was seen more than once but under ten times. The V gene is TRBV18, the J gene TRBJ1-4; D ambiguous. V shed 2 bases and J shed 8 bases, with 12 bases lying between them. CDR1 is KGHSH, CDR2 LQKENI, per germline. The CDR3 has 14 residues. This CDR3 is CASSPDEGGEKLFF. Written as DNA, the CDR3 is TGTGCCAGCTCACCAGACGAGGGCGGGGAAAAACTGTTTTTT.

V is TRBV28 and J is TRBJ1-2; D remains ambiguous. V was clipped by 8 bases and J by 4 bases, with 11 bases between them. This CDR3 has 12 residues. Per the germline V gene, CDR1 is MDHEN and CDR2 is SYDVKM. The CDR3 coding sequence is TGTGCCAGCCGAGGGCGGGTCTATGGCTACACCTTC. Translation gives CASRGRVYGYTF.

The rearrangement joins TRBV30 to TRBJ2-5, with D maybe TRBD2 (6 bases). Germline CDR1 GTSNPN, CDR2 SVGIG (reference sequence). Trimming took 0 bases from V and 7 from J, leaving 12 bases between them. This CDR3 is 13 amino acids long. The CDR3 coding sequence is TGTGCCTGGAGTGTACGGGACTCGGCGACCCAGTACTTC. Its translation is CAWSVRDSATQYF. The full variable domain, its missing parts supplied by reference TRBV30 and TRBJ2-5, is SQTIHQWPATLVQPVGSPLSLECTVEGTSNPNLYWYRQAAGRGLQLLFYSVGIGQISSEVPQNLSASRPQDRQFILSSKKLLLSDSGFYLCAWSVRDSATQYFGPGTRLLVL.

V gene TRBV5-5 combines with J gene TRBJ2-3, with 7 bases matching TRBD1. With V trimmed by 6 bases and J by 3 bases, 7 bases remained unmatched. Germline-derived CDR1 and CDR2 are SGHKS and YYEKEE (reference sequence). This CDR3 has 14 residues. CDR3 amino acids: CASNRQGGTDTQYF. CDR3 sequence (DNA): TGTGCCAGCAACCGACAGGGTGGGACAGATACGCAGTATTTT.

The rearrangement uses TRBV3-1 (or the pseudogene TRBV3-2) and TRBJ1-1; 7 bases align to TRBD1. V shed 4 bases, J shed 8 bases, and the junction held 4 bases outside the gene matches. CDR3 length: 12 residues. Per the germline V gene, CDR1 is LGHDT and CDR2 is YNNKEL (reference sequence). CDR3 nucleotides: TGTGCCAGCAGCCGAACGGACAGGGAAGCTTTCTTT. This codes for CASSRTDREAFF.

The chain combines TRBV2 with TRBJ1-5; 9 bases match TRBD1. CDR3 length: 16 amino acids. With V trimmed by 3 bases and J by 7 bases, 10 bases remained unmatched. Germline V CDR1 and CDR2: SNHLY, FYNNEI. For the CDR3, the DNA is TGTGCCAGCAGTGAGGAGACAGGGGGTCGGCGACAGCCCCAGCATTTT. Translating gives CASSEETGGRRQPQHF.